This is a list of T cell receptor beta chains from one sample in a study of T cell repertoires in cytomegalovirus infection. TCRdb passed the reads through MiXCR, listing each CDR3 protein once. The sample lists 450,000 to 650,000 distinct CDR3 sequences; roughly 43% were seen once. Their cognate antigens are unknown. The sample consisted of cultured PBMCs, taken from culture after CMV antigen stimulation. The origin of the receptors is a human donor in good health (CMV status not recorded). Some clones in this sample may be carry-over from other donors' samples. Each CDR3 is given with its conserved first and last residue. The order of the fields is V gene, D gene, J gene, CDR3 length, clone size, CDR3 protein, CDR3 DNA. D genes are given only for firm matches. Part of the rows lack a size; the others show once, few, many or a class for expanded clones.

V: TRBV12-3/TRBV12-4
D: -
J: TRBJ1-1
length: 14
size: -
CDR3: CASSLSTGNTEAFF
DNA: TGTGCCAGCAGTTTATCTACAGGGAACACTGAAGCTTTCTTT

V: TRBV7-2
D: -
J: TRBJ2-7
length: 13
size: few
CDR3: CASSLDAVGEQYF
DNA: TGTGCCAGCAGCTTAGACGCCGTAGGAGAGCAGTACTTC

V: TRBV7-6
D: TRBD2
J: TRBJ2-5
length: 14
size: few
CDR3: CASSNFGGGETQYF
DNA: TGTGCCAGCAGCAACTTCGGGGGGGGAGAGACCCAGTACTTC

V: TRBV12-3/TRBV12-4
D: TRBD1
J: TRBJ1-2
length: 14
size: -
CDR3: CASSLGQGVGGYTF
DNA: TGTGCCAGCAGTTTAGGGCAGGGGGTAGGCGGCTACACCTTC

V: TRBV20-1
D: TRBD2
J: TRBJ2-3
length: 15
size: -
CDR3: CSARDAPGGADTQYF
DNA: TGCAGTGCTAGAGATGCTCCTGGGGGGGCAGATACGCAGTATTTT

V: TRBV7-2
D: -
J: TRBJ2-3
length: 17
size: few
CDR3: CASSLAWGPTSTDTQYF
DNA: TGTGCCAGCAGCTTAGCGTGGGGACCAACTAGCACAGATACGCAGTATTTT

V: TRBV7-2
D: -
J: TRBJ2-7
length: 17
size: -
CDR3: CASSSSRLTQRAYEQYF
DNA: TGTGCCAGCAGCTCTTCCCGCCTTACTCAACGGGCTTACGAGCAGTACTTC

V: TRBV15
D: -
J: TRBJ2-4
length: 15
size: -
CDR3: CATSRDWTAKNIQYF
DNA: TGTGCCACCAGCAGAGATTGGACTGCCAAAAACATTCAGTACTTC

V: TRBV11-2
D: -
J: TRBJ2-5
length: 17
size: -
CDR3: CASSLASSRGPQETQYF
DNA: TGTGCCAGCAGCTTAGCTTCGTCCAGGGGCCCCCAAGAGACCCAGTACTTC

V: TRBV19
D: -
J: TRBJ2-5
length: 13
size: -
CDR3: CASSMGQQETQYF
DNA: TGTGCCAGTAGCATGGGACAACAAGAGACCCAGTACTTC

V: TRBV7-6
D: -
J: TRBJ2-1
length: 13
size: few
CDR3: CASSEGPYNEQFF
DNA: TGTGCCAGCAGCGAAGGCCCCTACAATGAGCAGTTCTTC